The 20 T cell receptor beta chains listed next were all sequenced from one sample in a study of human T cells and chemical hapten exposure. TCRdb reanalysed the RACE reads using MiXCR and keeps one entry per CDR3 protein. The repertoire has just under 350,000 distinct CDR3 sequences, under 9% of them found once; the top ten carry about 8%. Time point defined: patch test 1, 2 weeks after DPC sensitization. As for treatment: therapeutic diphenylcyclopropenone sensitization with weekly scalp DPC. This sample comprised whole blood, obtained in connection with sensitization to the hapten diphenylcyclopropenone (DPC). The receptor source for this set is a woman aged 18-35 years with alopecia areata. Some clones in this sample may be carry-over from other donors' samples.

Ten or more counts support this clonotype. The chain couples TRBV18 to TRBJ2-1; D may be TRBD1 or TRBD2 (5 bases each). The CDR3 has 15 residues. V was cut by 3 bases and J by 5 bases, with 14 bases left in between. CDR1 and CDR2 from the germline V gene are KGHSH and LQKENI. CDR3 loop: CASSPTGRPDNEQFF. The CDR3 nucleotides are TGTGCCAGCTCACCGACGGGGCGTCCCGACAATGAGCAGTTCTTC.

Only a few counts were recorded for this clonotype. This chain uses TRBV2 with TRBJ1-2; D is undetermined. The CDR3 loop spans 15 amino acids. The V gene lost 1 base and the J gene lost 0 bases, with 9 bases spanning the gap. Looked up from germline, CDR1 is SNHLY and CDR2 is FYNNEI. The CDR3 nucleotides are TGTGCCAGCAGTGAAGGTTGGGGATCTAACTATGGCTACACCTTC. It is translated as CASSEGWGSNYGYTF.

The V and J genes are TRBV7-3 and TRBJ2-1; no firm D call. Between the trimmed V and J ends, which lost 4 bases and 5 bases, there was a span of 12 bases. This CDR3 region has 14 residues. The germline V gene has CDR1 SGHTA and CDR2 FQGTGA. CDR3 sequence: CASSSEGPHNEQFF. DNA of the CDR3: TGTGCCAGCAGCTCCGAAGGTCCACACAATGAGCAGTTCTTC.

In its sample, this clonotype was seen many times. The chain joins TRBV7-2 to TRBJ1-3, with D unclear. Germline V gives CDR1 SGHTA, CDR2 FQGNSA. This CDR3 has 13 amino acids. Trimming pared 5 bases from V and 0 bases from J, leaving 5 bases between. The CDR3 coding sequence is TGTGCCAGCAGCCTCTCCTCTGGAAACACCATATATTTT. Its translation is CASSLSSGNTIYF. Full variable domain (missing parts from reference TRBV7-2 and TRBJ1-3): GAGVSQSPSNKVTEKGKDVELRCDPISGHTALYWYRQSLGQGLEFLIYFQGNSAPDKSGLPSDRFSAERTGGSVSTLTIQRTQQEDSAVYLCASSLSSGNTIYFGEGSWLTVV.

This clonotype was seen many times. V is TRBV7-2 and J is TRBJ1-6; TRBD1 matches 10 bases. CDR1 is SGHTA, CDR2 FQGNSA, per germline. The CDR3 consists of 14 residues. Trimming took 5 bases from V and 7 from J; bases not matched to a gene: 2. The CDR3 nucleotides read TGTGCCAGCAGCCAGGGACAGGGGAATTCACCCCTCCACTTT. It is translated as CASSQGQGNSPLHF. Full variable domain (rest looked up from reference TRBV7-2 and TRBJ1-6): GAGVSQSPSNKVTEKGKDVELRCDPISGHTALYWYRQSLGQGLEFLIYFQGNSAPDKSGLPSDRFSAERTGGSVSTLTIQRTQQEDSAVYLCASSQGQGNSPLHFGNGTRLTVT.

This sequence joins TRBV7-9 and TRBJ2-7; the match to TRBD1 covers 10 bases. The CDR3 loop spans 15 amino acids. The J segment lost 5 bases and the V segment lost 5 bases, leaving 9 bases of the junction unmatched. CDR1 is SEHNR and CDR2 is FQNEAQ in the germline V gene (reference sequence). The CDR3 spells CASSGPTGGGHEQYF. The DNA of the CDR3 is TGTGCCAGCAGCGGCCCGACAGGGGGCGGCCACGAGCAGTACTTC.

This clonotype occurred many times. The chain uses TRBV28 and TRBJ2-7; possible D gene TRBD1, 6 bases. This CDR3 spans 14 amino acids. The V gene lost 5 bases and the J gene lost 6 bases, with 17 bases spanning the gap. Germline loops: CDR1 MDHEN, CDR2 SYDVKM. The DNA of the CDR3 is TGTGCCAGCAGTAGACAGGACCTCCTTGGCGAGCAGTACTTC. Translated: CASSRQDLLGEQYF.

The chain links TRBV7-9 to TRBJ1-1; D unclear. The CDR3 contains 14 residues. Germline V lookup: CDR1 SEHNR, CDR2 FQNEAQ (reference sequence). Trimming stripped 2 bases from V and 0 bases from J, with 7 bases between. CDR3 DNA: TGTGCCAGCAGCTTATCAGGACTGAACACTGAAGCTTTCTTT. Translated, it gives CASSLSGLNTEAFF.

There are a few counts of this clonotype. The chain recombines TRBV6-5 with TRBJ1-2; D ambiguous. Germline V gene sequence: CDR1 MNHEY, CDR2 SVGAGI. The V end lost 0 bases, the J end lost 4 bases, and 12 bases lay between the germline ends. CDR3 size: 15 residues. The DNA for the CDR3 is TGTGCCAGCAGTTACTCCACCGAGGTTGGCTATGGCTACACCTTC. It is translated as CASSYSTEVGYGYTF.

This clonotype was counted many times. The J gene is TRBJ2-5, the V gene TRBV29-1, with a tentative D call TRBD2 (6 bases). The CDR3 is made up of 13 amino acids. Germline V gives CDR1 SQVTM, CDR2 ANQGSEA. The V end was cut by 6 bases, the J end by 5 bases, with 16 bases between. The CDR3 DNA reads TGCAGCGTGGGCGGGACTTTCCCGGAGACCCAGTACTTC. Its protein product is CSVGGTFPETQYF.

The chain joins TRBV7-2 to TRBJ2-7, with TRBD2 matching over 12 bases. This CDR3 comprises 17 residues. Trimming at V came to 2 bases and at J to 0 bases, leaving 5 bases not matched to a gene. The germline CDR1 and CDR2 sequences are SGHTA and FQGNSA. In DNA, the CDR3 is TGTGCCAGCAGCTTAACTAGCGGGGGGTCGAGCTCCTACGAGCAGTACTTC. Residues: CASSLTSGGSSSYEQYF.

Only a few counts were recorded for this clonotype. The chain joins TRBV5-6 to TRBJ1-5, with D maybe TRBD1 (5 bases). CDR1 is SGHDT, CDR2 YYEEEE, per germline. This CDR3 is built from 19 residues. Trimming left V 0 bases short and J 2 bases short, with 21 bases between. In DNA form, the CDR3 reads TGTGCCAGCAGCTTGGGAGCAGGGAGGTTTGGAGCTGGCAATCAGCCCCAGCATTTT. It translates to CASSLGAGRFGAGNQPQHF.

This chain connects TRBV12-3 or TRBV12-4 to TRBJ2-7; 7 bases fit TRBD2. V shed 6 bases, J shed 2 bases, and the junction held 4 bases outside the gene matches. CDR3 length: 13 residues. This chain's CDR3 is CASRPSGTYEQYF. CDR3 nucleotides: TGTGCCAGCAGACCGAGCGGGACCTACGAGCAGTACTTC.

This chain links TRBV6-2 or TRBV6-3 with TRBJ2-6, with TRBD1 identical over 7 bases. V trimming: 2 bases; J trimming: 5 bases; junction bases outside the gene matches: 18. The germline V gene has CDR1 MNHEY and CDR2 SVGEGT. The CDR3 is made up of 20 amino acids. DNA for the CDR3: TGTGCCAGCAGTTACGGCTACGGGGACAGCGCTTCTCTGAGGGCCAACGTCCTGACTTTC. It translates to CASSYGYGDSASLRANVLTF.

The gene calls are TRBV5-6 and TRBJ1-5; the D is unclear. Germline V lookup: CDR1 SGHDT, CDR2 YYEEEE. This CDR3 is built from 15 residues. Trimming stripped 2 bases from V and 4 bases from J, with 13 bases between. The CDR3 bases are TGTGCCAGCAGCTTCGACCGGGATTCGAATCAGCCCCAGCATTTT. It is translated as CASSFDRDSNQPQHF.

In this sample, this clonotype turned up many times. The chain links TRBV7-9 to TRBJ2-3; D gene ambiguous. Germline V gene data show CDR1 as SEHNR and CDR2 as FQNEAQ (reference sequence). There are 12 residues in the CDR3. V gave up 1 base and J gave up 10 bases, with 9 bases separating them. The CDR3 DNA reads TGTGCCAGCAGCTTAGACGTTCGGGCGCAGTATTTT. Translated: CASSLDVRAQYF.

CDR3 nucleotide sequence: TGTGCCATACAGGGGGCGGGTCAGCCCCAGCATTTT. Translating it yields CAIQGAGQPQHF. The V and J genes are TRBV2 and TRBJ1-5, with 9 bases lining up with TRBD1. This CDR3 has 12 amino acids. Trimming at V came to 10 bases and at J to 6 bases, leaving 4 bases not matched to a gene. The germline gives CDR1 SNHLY, CDR2 FYNNEI.

DNA of the CDR3: TGTGCCAGCAGCTTAGGGTTCGGGACATCGAACACCGGGGAGCTGTTTTTT. This gives the protein CASSLGFGTSNTGELFF. The chain has TRBV11-1 and TRBJ2-2; TRBD1 might be the D (6 bases). Germline V gene sequence: CDR1 SGHAT, CDR2 FQDESV (reference sequence). The CDR3 consists of 17 residues. Trimming removed 1 base at V and 0 bases at J, with 12 bases between.

This chain joins TRBV18 and TRBJ1-6; perhaps TRBD1 as D (6 bases). The CDR3 is 15 residues long. The germline CDR1 and CDR2 sequences are KGHSH and LQKENI. Trimming removed 4 bases from V and 5 bases from J, with 12 bases in between. In DNA, the CDR3 is TGTGCCAGCTCACTACGGTCAGGGGATAATTCACCCCTCCACTTT. Residues: CASSLRSGDNSPLHF.

This clonotype was detected ten times or more. The V gene is TRBV20-1, the J gene TRBJ2-1; 10 bases agree with TRBD2. Germline values: CDR1 DFQATT, CDR2 SNEGSKA (reference sequence). After removal of 6 bases from V and 4 bases from J, the junction contained 9 bases not matched to a gene. This CDR3 is built from 15 residues. CDR3 bases: TGCAGTGCCCCAATACTAGCGGGGTTATACAATGAGCAGTTCTTC. Its protein product is CSAPILAGLYNEQFF.